What follows is one T cell receptor (beta chain) and its context. This CDR3 spans 15 amino acids. Germline loops: CDR1 KGHSH, CDR2 LQKENI. The junction had 9 bases not matched to a gene; V was cut back by 4 bases and J by 6 bases. This sample is drawn from a study of cytomegalovirus exposure and HLA in healthy donors. The PCR used 60 Vbeta and 13 Jbeta primers. Profiled with immunoSEQ multiplex PCR; TCRdb holds only in-frame clones, not every one. The profile shows 80,000 to 95,000 clones, around 70% of them singletons. This TCR came from a woman in her fifties or sixties in good health and CMV-seropositive. Specimen: PBMCs. V gene TRBV18 combines with J gene TRBJ2-7; 10 bases are shared with TRBD1. In DNA form, the CDR3 reads TGTGCCAGCTCACTTAGGGAGACAGGGGGCGGCGAGCAGTACTTC. This sequence encodes CASSLRETGGGEQYF.